The present entry profiles one T cell receptor beta chain with its context. Antigen unknown. The record originates from a study of CD8 T cells in Susac syndrome. Study findings and constraints: As the study acknowledged, the number of individuals who were part of its TCR sequencing and HLA analysis was relatively small.

V was pared by 0 bases and J by 4 bases, with 12 bases between. The CDR3 has 14 residues. Germline loops: CDR1 GTSNPN, CDR2 SVGIG (reference sequence). The RNA input was roughly 0.45 to 1 ug, and it was reverse transcribed with random hexamers. Amplification of TCR beta CDR3 spanned 54 Vbeta and 13 Jbeta via immunoSEQ multiplex PCR. Via MiXCR, TCRdb re-called the immunoSEQ multiplex PCR reads, giving one row per CDR3 protein. Of over 150,000 distinct CDR3 sequences in the sample, nearly 95% are singletons; the top ten hold 0.093%. The authors carried out high-throughput sequencing of TCR beta. They applied it to CD8+ and CD4+ T cells obtained from blood. The multiple sclerosis control group was made up of treatment-naive patients with stable or active relapsing-remitting disease.

The clonotype originates from a human donor with multiple sclerosis. V and J are TRBV30 and TRBJ1-2; a weak D match, TRBD1 (6 bases). Material for sequencing was CD4+ T cells from PBMCs. CDR3 in amino acids: CAWSVRGFSYGYTF. CDR3 DNA sequence: TGTGCCTGGAGTGTGAGGGGGTTTAGCTATGGCTACACCTTC.